This T cell receptor beta chain was captured by sequencing in a study of cytomegalovirus exposure and HLA in healthy donors. Study conclusions and caveats: Sequencing probably produced one cluster of sequence variants that were highly shared. On later analysis, the bulk of CMV-associated TCR beta chains appeared to be HLA-restricted. V- and J-gene trimming in TCR beta was tied to a missense DCLRE1C variant by an analysis performed later.

As for this clone: Its matching antigen is unknown.

A multiplex PCR was run with 60 Vbeta primers and 13 Jbeta primers. The method was immunoSEQ multiplex PCR; TCRdb's version includes in-frame clones alone and lacks a portion of them. The data hold under 200,000 clones, with over 75% observed a single time. The source of this sequence is a woman under 40 in good health and CMV-seronegative. Sequenced sample: PBMCs.

CDR3 sequence reads: CASSYSGGRGNQPQHF. CDR3 bases: TGTGCCAGCAGTTACTCGGGAGGTCGGGGCAATCAGCCCCAGCATTTT. The chain couples TRBV6-5 to TRBJ1-5; D unresolved. The CDR3 sequence is 16 residues long. With 0 bases removed from V and 2 bases from J, the gap between germline ends came to 11 bases. Germline values: CDR1 MNHEY, CDR2 SVGAGI.